The clone carrying this T cell receptor beta chain was seen just once. Antigen unknown. The CDR3 extends over 17 amino acids. Germline V gives CDR1 MRHNA, CDR2 SNTAGT. V was clipped by 7 bases and J by 4 bases; unmatched bases: 17. The sample comes from a study of shared clonotypes between healthy human individuals. Study-level points and caveats: The represented genetic and exposure-history diversity was limited by the small number of donors. Blood was the only sampled material, and tissue repertoires likely differ.

This table comes from immunoSEQ multiplex PCR, and its TCRdb copy is limited to in-frame clones, with some not included. The sample has about 450,000 clones, around three quarters seen once. Specimen: PBMCs. The chain is built from TRBV6-4 and TRBJ2-7; 9 bases are a match to TRBD2. This clonotype originated in a woman in her forties in good health. Some clones in this sample may be carry-over from other donors' samples. CDR3 sequence reads: CASTQRSSAGGLYEQYF. For the CDR3, the DNA is TGTGCCAGCACTCAAAGGTCGTCGGCGGGAGGGCTATACGAGCAGTACTTC.